The entry that follows covers one TCR beta chain sequence. Its antigen is still unknown. CDR3 length: 15 amino acids. The record originates from a study of shared clonotypes between healthy human individuals. The wider study: CD8 memory received one plate per donor, CD8 naive two, CD4 memory three and CD4 naive three.

Clones were read by immunoSEQ multiplex PCR, and TCRdb kept only the in-frame ones, dropping some. The sample records fewer than 1.4 million clones, 78% being singletons. It was into CD45RA+ naive and CD45RA-negative memory subsets that the CD4+ cells were split. Study-wide results and limits: Among several donors, approximately 5% of naive CD4 clonotypes were found in common. Estimated richness values were generally larger in naive subsets than in memory subsets.

This clonotype was sampled from a man between 18 and 35 years old in good health. Some clones in this sample may be carry-over from other donors' samples. The J gene is TRBJ1-5, the V gene TRBV21-1; the table's D call, TRBD1, was not checked against the DNA. TRBV21-1 is a recognized pseudogene. Source material: memory CD4+ T cells from PBMCs. The sample's subset: CD45RA-negative fraction. CDR3 sequence reads: CASSIGQNSNQPQHF. The CDR3 nucleotides are TGTGCCAGCAGCATTGGACAAAATAGCAATCAGCCCCAGCATTTT.